The 15 T cell receptor beta chains in this list originate from one sample, sequenced in a study of blood T cell repertoires in COVID-19. Measured with immunoSEQ multiplex PCR; TCRdb has only the in-frame clones, and not every one. The sample shows 350,000 to 400,000 clones, more than 85% of them seen only once. The sequenced sample was PBMCs or T cells enriched from blood (not recorded which). These receptors were taken from a woman in her thirties or forties who had been exposed to COVID-19.

The chain is built from TRBV6-5 and TRBJ1-2; 8 bases fit TRBD1. The germline CDR1 and CDR2 sequences are MNHEY and SVGAGI. J lost 4 bases, V lost 0 bases, and 4 bases had no gene match. This CDR3 spans 15 amino acids. Written as DNA, the CDR3 is TGTGCCAGCAGTTACTCGTCGGGACAGGCCTATGGCTACACCTTC. This codes for CASSYSSGQAYGYTF.

V gene TRBV6-1 combines with J gene TRBJ1-3, with 8 bases lining up with TRBD1. The germline V gene has CDR1 MNHNS and CDR2 SASEGT. J lost 4 bases, V lost 4 bases, and 9 bases had no gene match. The CDR3 is made up of 16 amino acids. CDR3 bases: TGTGCCAGCAGTGGGGGTACAGGGGGGTCCGGAAACACCATATATTTT. It translates to CASSGGTGGSGNTIYF.

In this sample, this clone turned up many times. This sequence joins TRBV7-8 and TRBJ1-1; D might be TRBD1 (6 bases). The ends were cut back, 3 bases at V and 0 bases at J, with 17 bases in the middle. The CDR3 is 17 residues long. Germline lookup yields CDR1 SGHVS and CDR2 FQNEAQ. The CDR3 DNA follows: TGTGCCAGCAGCTTTGGTCGGGGGAGGGGGATGAACACTGAAGCTTTCTTT. This gives the protein CASSFGRGRGMNTEAFF.

The genes are TRBV5-8 and TRBJ2-7; 7 bases are shared with TRBD2. After removal of 0 bases from V and 7 bases from J, the junction contained 10 bases not matched to a gene. The CDR3 loop spans 15 amino acids. CDR1 SGHTS and CDR2 YDEGEE come from the germline V gene. The CDR3 sequence is CASSLVLAAIGEQYF. In DNA, the CDR3 is TGTGCCAGCAGCTTGGTGCTAGCGGCCATAGGGGAGCAGTACTTC.

The rearrangement uses TRBV5-4 and TRBJ1-2; D gene ambiguous. Trimming took off 4 bases at V and 5 bases at J, with 18 bases between the two ends. This CDR3 has 15 amino acids. CDR1 SGHNT and CDR2 YYREEE come from the germline V gene (reference sequence). CDR3 amino acids: CASSPSEITVYGYTF. In DNA, the CDR3 is TGTGCCAGCAGCCCGTCAGAAATAACAGTTTATGGCTACACCTTC. The full variable domain, with the rest looked up from reference TRBV5-4 and TRBJ1-2, is ETGVTQSPTHLIKTRGQQVTLRCSSQSGHNTVSWYQQALGQGPQFIFQYYREEENGRGNFPPRFSGLQFPNYSSELNVNALELDDSALYLCASSPSEITVYGYTFGSGTRLTVV.

The chain combines TRBV24-1 with TRBJ1-1; TRBD1 matches 9 bases. Germline-derived CDR1 and CDR2 are KGHDR and SFDVKD. CDR3 size: 12 residues. The ends lost 9 bases at V and 7 bases at J; junction bases unmatched: 5. CDR3 sequence: CATWDREGEAFF. The CDR3 coding sequence is TGTGCCACCTGGGACAGGGAGGGTGAAGCTTTCTTT.

The table lists this clone with a few counts. The CDR3 region has the DNA TGCGCCAGCAGCTTGGGAACAGGGTCTGAAGCTTTCTTT. Protein product: CASSLGTGSEAFF. This sequence joins TRBV5-1 and TRBJ1-1; the D gene is possibly TRBD1 (6 bases). V shed 0 bases and J shed 6 bases, with 9 bases lying between them. CDR1 is SGHRS and CDR2 is YFSETQ in the germline V gene. This CDR3 has 13 amino acids.

This sequence joins TRBV5-1 and TRBJ2-1, with 8 bases aligning to TRBD2. CDR3 length equals 13 residues. Germline V gene data show CDR1 as SGHRS and CDR2 as YFSETQ. The J segment lost 14 bases and the V segment lost 4 bases, leaving 11 bases of the junction unmatched. CDR3 residues: CASSRTEAGVKFF. The CDR3 DNA sequence: TGCGCCAGCAGCAGGACGGAAGCGGGAGTGAAGTTCTTC.

This rearrangement joins TRBV27 to TRBJ1-1; weak D call: TRBD1 (6 bases). CDR1 is MNHEY, CDR2 SMNVEV, per germline (reference sequence). The V gene lost 2 bases and the J gene lost 7 bases, with 11 bases spanning the gap. The CDR3 loop spans 13 amino acids. CDR3: CASSLRGTHEAFF. The CDR3 DNA follows: TGTGCCAGCAGTTTAAGGGGGACCCATGAAGCTTTCTTT.

This clone has a handful of counts. V gene TRBV3-1 (or the pseudogene TRBV3-2) combines with J gene TRBJ1-1; 10 positions agree with TRBD1. CDR3 size: 15 residues. The germline gives CDR1 LGHDT, CDR2 YNNKEL (reference sequence). Trimming at V came to 4 bases and at J to 6 bases, leaving 8 bases not matched to a gene. CDR3 residues: CASSLWTGGVPEAFF. The CDR3 coding sequence is TGTGCCAGCAGCCTCTGGACAGGGGGGGTGCCTGAAGCTTTCTTT.

This clone has only a few counts. The chain carries TRBV2 and TRBJ1-2; D remains ambiguous. Trimming removed 4 bases from V and 6 bases from J, with 6 bases in between. Germline CDR1 and CDR2: SNHLY and FYNNEI. This CDR3 contains 11 residues. The CDR3 region has the DNA TGTGCCAGCAGTGTAGGAGATGGCTACACCTTC. Protein product: CASSVGDGYTF.

The chain has TRBV5-4 and TRBJ2-2, with 9 positions matching TRBD1. The CDR3 length is 15 residues. The ends lost 4 bases at V and 4 bases at J; junction bases unmatched: 5. The germline gives CDR1 SGHNT, CDR2 YYREEE (reference sequence). The CDR3 nucleotides read TGTGCCAGCAGCCCCCCGGGACAGGGCACCGGGGAGCTGTTTTTT. This sequence encodes CASSPPGQGTGELFF.

This sequence joins TRBV5-1 and TRBJ2-7; TRBD2 is a possible D gene (6 bases). V was trimmed by 4 bases and J by 3 bases, leaving 17 bases between them. The germline V gene has CDR1 SGHRS and CDR2 YFSETQ. CDR3 size: 15 residues. This chain's CDR3 is CASSPGGLSIYEQYF. The DNA for the CDR3 is TGCGCCAGCAGCCCTGGGGGACTCTCGATCTACGAGCAGTACTTC. Variable domain in full (rest from reference TRBV5-1 and TRBJ2-7): KAGVTQTPRYLIKTRGQQVTLSCSPISGHRSVSWYQQTPGQGLQFLFEYFSETQRNKGNFPGRFSGRQFSNSRSEMNVSTLELGDSALYLCASSPGGLSIYEQYFGPGTRLTVT.

The rearrangement joins TRBV7-9 to TRBJ1-1; 9 bases match TRBD1. The V gene end was trimmed by 5 bases and the J gene end by 4 bases; junction bases not matched to a gene: 11. The CDR3 totals 16 residues. CDR1 SEHNR and CDR2 FQNEAQ come from the germline V gene (reference sequence). Here the CDR3 DNA reads TGTGCCAGCAGCACAACTCCGGGACAGGGTCGCACTGAAGCTTTCTTT. It encodes CASSTTPGQGRTEAFF.

The chain carries TRBV2 and TRBJ1-2; D is unclear. Germline V gene lookup returns CDR1 SNHLY and CDR2 FYNNEI. Trimming stripped 1 base from V and 4 bases from J, with 19 bases between. CDR3 length: 17 residues. The CDR3 region is CASSEVEVLGWGYGYTF. Here the CDR3 DNA reads TGTGCCAGCAGTGAAGTGGAGGTCCTGGGGTGGGGCTATGGCTACACCTTC. The full variable domain, rest sourced from reference TRBV2 and TRBJ1-2, is EPEVTQTPSHQVTQMGQEVILRCVPISNHLYFYWYRQILGQKVEFLVSFYNNEISEKSEIFDDQFSVERPDGSNFTLKIRSTKLEDSAMYFCASSEVEVLGWGYGYTFGSGTRLTVV.